Each of the 10 T cell receptor beta chains below was sequenced from the same sample in a study of blood T cells in healthy people across ages. Alongside a J-beta primer mix, a sample-barcoded 5' primer served in a second PCR lasting roughly 7 to 12 cycles. TCRdb redid the calling of the 5' RACE reads with MiXCR, one entry per CDR3 protein. The sample records approximately 810,000 distinct CDR3 sequences, around 26% being singletons. The material sequenced was blood. The receptors shown here come from an elderly woman in good health.

Worth noting for this clonotype: A much larger clone is a single base away; this may be a read error. The chain recombines TRBV7-2 with TRBJ1-2, with D tentatively TRBD1 (6 bases). CDR1 and CDR2 from the germline V gene are SGHTA and FQGNSA. The CDR3 consists of 15 residues. The CDR3 bases are TGTGCCGGCAGCTTAGACCCTACAGGGACGTCTGGCTACACCTTC. Its protein is CAGSLDPTGTSGYTF.

This clonotype was seen repeatedly, ten times or more. The chain recombines TRBV20-1 with TRBJ1-2, with TRBD1 as a possible D gene (6 bases). V was trimmed by 5 bases and J by 3 bases, leaving 10 bases between them. The CDR3 is 12 residues long. The germline V gene encodes CDR1 DFQATT and CDR2 SNEGSKA (reference sequence). The CDR3 protein is CSASGEDYGYTF. DNA of the CDR3: TGCAGTGCTTCAGGGGAGGACTATGGCTACACCTTC.

This clonotype was picked up a small number of times. The chain employs TRBV2 and TRBJ1-5; D is uncertain. V was cut by 7 bases and J by 7 bases, with 14 bases left in between. The CDR3 contains 13 residues. CDR1 and CDR2 (germline): SNHLY, FYNNEI. DNA of the CDR3: TGTGCCAGCATCGGGGAGCTATTACAGCCCCAGCATTTT. Translated: CASIGELLQPQHF.

The sample holds many counts of this clonotype. V gene TRBV7-9 combines with J gene TRBJ2-3; a possible D gene is TRBD2 (5 bases). The CDR3 has 17 residues. With 0 bases removed from V and 0 bases from J, the gap between germline ends came to 13 bases. Germline-derived CDR1 and CDR2 are SEHNR and FQNEAQ (reference sequence). Here the CDR3 reads CASSLASGIASTDTQYF. As DNA, the CDR3 is TGTGCCAGCAGCTTAGCATCCGGGATTGCTAGCACAGATACGCAGTATTTT.

The chain links TRBV6-6 to TRBJ2-7; TRBD1 might be the D (6 bases). There are 14 residues in the CDR3. V shed 3 bases and J shed 3 bases, with 12 bases lying between them. Germline loops: CDR1 MNHNY, CDR2 SVGAGI (reference sequence). The CDR3 here is CASSYSIGGYEQYF. In nucleotides, the CDR3 is TGTGCCAGCAGTTATTCCATAGGGGGCTACGAGCAGTACTTC.

Details on this clonotype: This may be a read error, as it is one base from a much larger clone. The chain joins TRBV12-3 or TRBV12-4 to TRBJ1-5; unclear D gene. V was cut by 10 bases and J by 3 bases, with 10 bases left in between. The CDR3 has 12 amino acids. The CDR3 protein is CANNAPNQPQHF. For the CDR3, the DNA is TGTGCCAACAACGCGCCCAATCAGCCCCAGCATTTT.

The V gene is TRBV12-3 or TRBV12-4, the J gene TRBJ2-4; D is ambiguous. The J call may be in error: the DNA end matches TRBJ2-5 better. This CDR3 region has 14 residues. The CDR3 region is CASSNSPEQETQYF. The DNA for the CDR3 is TGTGCCAGCAGCAATAGTCCGGAACAAGAGACCCAGTACTTC.

Note on this clonotype: Possible read error: a much larger clone is one base away. The chain employs TRBV5-1 and TRBJ2-1, with D tentatively TRBD2 (5 bases). The CDR3 sequence is 15 residues long. Germline lookup yields CDR1 SGHRS and CDR2 YFSETQ. V gave up 3 bases and J gave up 1 base, with 11 bases separating them. Here the CDR3 reads CASSCLTGSYNEQFF. The CDR3, as DNA: TGCGCCAGCAGCTGCCTAACGGGGTCCTACAATGAGCAGTTCTTC.

This clonotype was recorded a few times. The gene calls are TRBV6-2 or TRBV6-3 and TRBJ1-2, with 8 bases fitting TRBD1. V was pared by 6 bases and J by 1 base, with 7 bases of the junction left unmatched. Germline V lookup: CDR1 MNHEY, CDR2 SVGEGT. The CDR3 consists of 15 residues. In DNA form, the CDR3 reads TGTGCCAGCAGCCTTCCGGGACAGGTTAACTATGGCTACACCTTC. As protein: CASSLPGQVNYGYTF.

The chain joins TRBV2 to TRBJ1-2; 7 bases line up with TRBD1. Germline CDR1 and CDR2: SNHLY and FYNNEI. The length of the CDR3 is 15 residues. The V and J ends lost 7 bases and 7 bases, in that order; junction bases with no gene match: 15. CDR3 nucleotides: TGTGCCAGCAAGGGAGGGGGCTTCGGGTACGGTGGCTACACCTTC. Its protein product is CASKGGGFGYGGYTF.